This T cell receptor beta chain came from a study of chronic HIV infection and antiretroviral therapy. There are 15 residues in the CDR3. Germline V gives CDR1 SGHTA, CDR2 FQGNSA. Unmatched junction bases numbered 6, after V lost 6 bases and J lost 3 bases. A single record per CDR3 protein comes from TCRdb applying MiXCR to the 5' RACE reads. The table has about 38,000 distinct CDR3 sequences, 7.5% to 9% seen once. The TCR sequence derives from an adult who had HIV and had not received antiretroviral therapy, or was an uninfected healthy control (not recorded which). The rearrangement uses TRBV7-2 and TRBJ2-7; 12 nucleotides line up with TRBD2. The specimen was peripheral blood. CDR3 nucleotide sequence: TGTGCCAGCAGTCCGACTAGCGGGAGTGACTACGAGCAGTACTTC. Translation: CASSPTSGSDYEQYF.